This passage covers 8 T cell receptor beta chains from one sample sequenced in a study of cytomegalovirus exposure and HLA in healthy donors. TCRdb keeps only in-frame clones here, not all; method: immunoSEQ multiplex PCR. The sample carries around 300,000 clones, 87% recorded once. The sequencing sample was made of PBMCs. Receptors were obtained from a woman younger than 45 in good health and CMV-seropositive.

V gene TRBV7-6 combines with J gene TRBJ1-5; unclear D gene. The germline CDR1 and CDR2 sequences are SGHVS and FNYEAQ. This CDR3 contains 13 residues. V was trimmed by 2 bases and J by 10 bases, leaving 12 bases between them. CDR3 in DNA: TGTGCCAGCAGCTTACAAGAGTTAGGACCCCAGCATTTT. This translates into CASSLQELGPQHF.

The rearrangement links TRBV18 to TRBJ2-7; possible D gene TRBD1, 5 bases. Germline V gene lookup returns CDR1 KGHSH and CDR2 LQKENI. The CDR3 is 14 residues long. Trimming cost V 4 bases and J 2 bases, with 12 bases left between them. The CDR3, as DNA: TGTGCCAGCTCACTACTCCAGGGTACCTACGAGCAGTACTTC. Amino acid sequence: CASSLLQGTYEQYF. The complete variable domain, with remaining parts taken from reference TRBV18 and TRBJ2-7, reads NAGVMQNPRHLVRRRGQEARLRCSPMKGHSHVYWYRQLPEEGLKFMVYLQKENIIDESGMPKERFSAEFPKEGPSILRIQQVVRGDSAAYFCASSLLQGTYEQYFGPGTRLTVT.

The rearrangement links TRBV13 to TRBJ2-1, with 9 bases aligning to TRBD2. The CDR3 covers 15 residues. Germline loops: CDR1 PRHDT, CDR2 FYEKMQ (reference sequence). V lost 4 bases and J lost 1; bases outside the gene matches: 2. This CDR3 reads CASSSTSGSYNEQFF. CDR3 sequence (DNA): TGTGCCAGCAGCTCCACTAGCGGGTCCTACAATGAGCAGTTCTTC.

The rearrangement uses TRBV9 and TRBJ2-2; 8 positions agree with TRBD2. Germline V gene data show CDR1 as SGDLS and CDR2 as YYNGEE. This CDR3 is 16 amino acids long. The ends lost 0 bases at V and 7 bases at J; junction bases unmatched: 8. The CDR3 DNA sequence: TGTGCCAGCAGCGTAGCGGCCGGACTAGCTAACGGGGAGCTGTTTTTT. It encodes CASSVAAGLANGELFF.

The CDR3 region is CAWSGGHNPYEQYF. The DNA for the CDR3 is TGTGCCTGGAGTGGGGGACACAATCCCTACGAGCAGTACTTC. The chain links TRBV30 to TRBJ2-7; tentative D call: TRBD1 (6 bases). Germline V gives CDR1 GTSNPN, CDR2 SVGIG (reference sequence). V was trimmed by 1 base and J by 2 bases, leaving 12 bases between them. This CDR3 region has 14 residues.

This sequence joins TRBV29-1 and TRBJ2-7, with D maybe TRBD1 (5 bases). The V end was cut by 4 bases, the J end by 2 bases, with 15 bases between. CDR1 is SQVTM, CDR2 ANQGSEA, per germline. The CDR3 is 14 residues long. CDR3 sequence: CSVVPVTATYEQYF. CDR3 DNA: TGCAGCGTTGTACCGGTGACAGCTACCTACGAGCAGTACTTC.

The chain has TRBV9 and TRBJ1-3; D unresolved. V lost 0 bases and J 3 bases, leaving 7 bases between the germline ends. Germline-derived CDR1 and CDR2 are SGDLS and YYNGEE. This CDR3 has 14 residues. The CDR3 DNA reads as TGTGCCAGCAGCGTAGTAGGGAATGGAAACACCATATATTTT. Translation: CASSVVGNGNTIYF.

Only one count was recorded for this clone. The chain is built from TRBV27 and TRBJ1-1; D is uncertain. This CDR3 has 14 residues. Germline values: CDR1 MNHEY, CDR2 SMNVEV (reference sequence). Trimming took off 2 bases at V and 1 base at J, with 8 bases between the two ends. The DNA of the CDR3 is TGTGCCAGCAGTTTAACAGCGACGAACACTGAAGCTTTCTTT. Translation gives CASSLTATNTEAFF.